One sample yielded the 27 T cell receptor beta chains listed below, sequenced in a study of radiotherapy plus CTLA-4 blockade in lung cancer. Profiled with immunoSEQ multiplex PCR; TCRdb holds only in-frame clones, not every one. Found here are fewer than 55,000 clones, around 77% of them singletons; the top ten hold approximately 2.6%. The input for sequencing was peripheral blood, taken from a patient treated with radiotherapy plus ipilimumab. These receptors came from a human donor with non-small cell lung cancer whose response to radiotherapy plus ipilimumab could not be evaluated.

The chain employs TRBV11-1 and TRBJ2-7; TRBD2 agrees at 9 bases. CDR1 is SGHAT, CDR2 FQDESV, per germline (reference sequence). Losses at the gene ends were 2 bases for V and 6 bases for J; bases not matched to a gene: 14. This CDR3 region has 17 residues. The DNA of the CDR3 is TGTGCCAGCAGCTTATTCAGAGGCGGGGGGGGCCTCAGCGAGCAGTACTTC. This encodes CASSLFRGGGGLSEQYF.

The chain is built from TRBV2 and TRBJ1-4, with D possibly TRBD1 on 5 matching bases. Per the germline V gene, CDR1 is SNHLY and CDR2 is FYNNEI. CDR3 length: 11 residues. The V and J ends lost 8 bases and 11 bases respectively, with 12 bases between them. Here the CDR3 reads CASSGGGKLFF. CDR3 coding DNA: TGTGCCAGCTCAGGCGGGGGGAAACTGTTTTTT.

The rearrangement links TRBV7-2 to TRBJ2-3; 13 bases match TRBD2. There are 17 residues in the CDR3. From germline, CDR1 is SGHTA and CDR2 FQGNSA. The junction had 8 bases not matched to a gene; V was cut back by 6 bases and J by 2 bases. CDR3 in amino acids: CASSDRLAGGTTDTQYF. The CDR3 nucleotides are TGTGCCAGCAGTGATCGACTAGCGGGAGGCACCACAGATACGCAGTATTTT.

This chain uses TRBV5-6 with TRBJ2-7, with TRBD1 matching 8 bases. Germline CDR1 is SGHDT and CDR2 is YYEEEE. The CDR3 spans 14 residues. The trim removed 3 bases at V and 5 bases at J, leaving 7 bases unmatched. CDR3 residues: CASSYGQGPNEQYF. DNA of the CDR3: TGTGCCAGCAGCTACGGACAGGGTCCAAACGAGCAGTACTTC.

CDR3 DNA: TGCGCCAGCAGCCAGGGCATAGCCAAAAACATTCAGTACTTC. It is translated as CASSQGIAKNIQYF. The gene calls are TRBV4-1 and TRBJ2-4; D gene ambiguous. The germline gives CDR1 MGHRA, CDR2 YSYEKL. The CDR3 contains 14 residues. The V end was cut by 3 bases, the J end by 0 bases, with 6 bases between.

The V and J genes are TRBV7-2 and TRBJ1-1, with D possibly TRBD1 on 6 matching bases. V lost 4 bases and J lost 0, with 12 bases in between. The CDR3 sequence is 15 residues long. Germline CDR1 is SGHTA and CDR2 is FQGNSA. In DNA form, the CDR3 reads TGTGCCAGCAGCTCCGGGACACACCTGAACACTGAAGCTTTCTTT. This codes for CASSSGTHLNTEAFF.

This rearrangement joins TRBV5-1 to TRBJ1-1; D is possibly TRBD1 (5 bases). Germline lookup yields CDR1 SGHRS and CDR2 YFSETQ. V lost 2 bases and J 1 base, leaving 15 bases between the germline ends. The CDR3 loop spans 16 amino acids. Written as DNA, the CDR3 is TGCGCCAGCAGCTTTGTCTCGGGGACTGCGAACACTGAAGCTTTCTTT. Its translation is CASSFVSGTANTEAFF.

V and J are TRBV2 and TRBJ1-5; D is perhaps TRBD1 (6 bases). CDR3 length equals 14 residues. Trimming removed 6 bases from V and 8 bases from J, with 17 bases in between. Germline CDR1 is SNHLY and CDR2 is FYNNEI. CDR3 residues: CASSPRGIGEPQHF. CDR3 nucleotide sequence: TGTGCCAGCAGCCCCAGGGGTATTGGAGAGCCCCAGCATTTT.

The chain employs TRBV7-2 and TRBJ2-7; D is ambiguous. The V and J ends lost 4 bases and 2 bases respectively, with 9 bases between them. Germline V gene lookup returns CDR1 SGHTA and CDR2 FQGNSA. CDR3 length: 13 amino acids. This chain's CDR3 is CASSSERPYEQYF. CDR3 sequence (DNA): TGTGCCAGCAGCTCGGAGCGACCCTACGAGCAGTACTTC.

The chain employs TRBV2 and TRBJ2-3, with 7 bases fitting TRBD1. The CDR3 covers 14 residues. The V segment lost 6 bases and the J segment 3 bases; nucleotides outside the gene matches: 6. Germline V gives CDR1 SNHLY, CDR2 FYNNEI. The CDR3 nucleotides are TGTGCCAGCAGGACCGGGACAGAAACAGATACGCAGTATTTT. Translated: CASRTGTETDTQYF. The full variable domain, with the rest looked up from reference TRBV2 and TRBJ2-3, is EPEVTQTPSHQVTQMGQEVILRCVPISNHLYFYWYRQILGQKVEFLVSFYNNEISEKSEIFDDQFSVERPDGSNFTLKIRSTKLEDSAMYFCASRTGTETDTQYFGPGTRLTVL.

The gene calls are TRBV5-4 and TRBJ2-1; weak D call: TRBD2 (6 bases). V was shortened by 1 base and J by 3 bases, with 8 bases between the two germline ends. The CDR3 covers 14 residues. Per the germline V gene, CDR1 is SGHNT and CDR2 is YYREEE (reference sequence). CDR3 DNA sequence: TGTGCCAGCAGCTTGCCCGGGAGCTACAATGAGCAGTTCTTC. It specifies CASSLPGSYNEQFF. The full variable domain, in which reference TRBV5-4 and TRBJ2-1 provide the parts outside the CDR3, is ETGVTQSPTHLIKTRGQQVTLRCSSQSGHNTVSWYQQALGQGPQFIFQYYREEENGRGNFPPRFSGLQFPNYSSELNVNALELDDSALYLCASSLPGSYNEQFFGPGTRLTVL.

CDR3: CSVEGSARSYNEQFF. The CDR3 coding sequence is TGCAGCGTTGAAGGCTCGGCCAGGTCCTACAATGAGCAGTTCTTC. The chain employs TRBV29-1 and TRBJ2-1; no clear D. V lost 1 base and J lost 1, with 11 bases in between. The V gene's germline CDR1 is SQVTM and CDR2 ANQGSEA. The CDR3 consists of 15 residues.

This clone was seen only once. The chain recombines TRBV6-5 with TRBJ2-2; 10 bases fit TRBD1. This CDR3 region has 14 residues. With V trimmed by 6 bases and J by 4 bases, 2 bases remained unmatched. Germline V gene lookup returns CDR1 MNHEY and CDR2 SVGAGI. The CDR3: CASRGQGFTGELFF. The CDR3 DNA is TGTGCCAGCAGGGGACAGGGGTTCACCGGGGAGCTGTTTTTT.

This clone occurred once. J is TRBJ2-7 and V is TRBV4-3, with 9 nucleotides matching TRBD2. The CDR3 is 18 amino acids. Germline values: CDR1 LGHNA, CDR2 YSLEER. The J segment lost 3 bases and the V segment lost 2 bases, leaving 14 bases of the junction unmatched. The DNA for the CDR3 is TGCGCCAGCAGCCAACAATTAGCGGGAGTGGGTAAAGACTACGAGCAGTACTTC. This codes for CASSQQLAGVGKDYEQYF.

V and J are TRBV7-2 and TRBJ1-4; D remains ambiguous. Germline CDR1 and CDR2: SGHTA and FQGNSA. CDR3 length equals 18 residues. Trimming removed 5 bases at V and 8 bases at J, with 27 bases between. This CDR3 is CASSRVGSPLGSREKLFF. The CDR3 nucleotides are TGTGCCAGCAGCCGTGTGGGGAGCCCACTAGGGTCCAGAGAAAAACTGTTTTTT.

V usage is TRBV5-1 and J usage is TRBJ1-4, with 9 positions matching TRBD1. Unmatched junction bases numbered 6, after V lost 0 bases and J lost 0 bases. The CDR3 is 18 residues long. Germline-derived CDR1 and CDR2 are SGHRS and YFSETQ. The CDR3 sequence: CASSLAPGQGATNEKLFF. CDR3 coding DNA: TGCGCCAGCAGCTTGGCCCCGGGACAGGGCGCAACTAATGAAAAACTGTTTTTT.

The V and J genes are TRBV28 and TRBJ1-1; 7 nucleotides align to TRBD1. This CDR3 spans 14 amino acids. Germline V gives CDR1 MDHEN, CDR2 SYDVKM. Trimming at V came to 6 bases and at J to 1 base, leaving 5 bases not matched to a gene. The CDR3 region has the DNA TGTGCCAGCAGGGGACAGCTACAGAACACTGAAGCTTTCTTT. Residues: CASRGQLQNTEAFF.

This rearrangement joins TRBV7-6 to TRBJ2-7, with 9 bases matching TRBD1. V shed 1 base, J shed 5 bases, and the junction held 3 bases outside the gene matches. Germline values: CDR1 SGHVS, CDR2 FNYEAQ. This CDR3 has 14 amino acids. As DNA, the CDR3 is TGTGCCAGCAGCTTAGAGGACAGGGGCCACGAGCAGTACTTC. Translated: CASSLEDRGHEQYF.

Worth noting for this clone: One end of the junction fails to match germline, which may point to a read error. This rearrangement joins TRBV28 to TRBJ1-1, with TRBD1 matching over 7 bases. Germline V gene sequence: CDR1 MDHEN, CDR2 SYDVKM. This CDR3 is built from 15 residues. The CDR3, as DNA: TGTGCCAGCAGACGTCTGACAGGGTTCGGCCGATTTCTTATCTTT. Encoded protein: CASRRLTGFGRFLIF.

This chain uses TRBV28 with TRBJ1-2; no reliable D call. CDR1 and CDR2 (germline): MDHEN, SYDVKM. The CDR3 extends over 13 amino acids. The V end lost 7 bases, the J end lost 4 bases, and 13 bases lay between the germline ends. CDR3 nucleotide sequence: TGTGCCAGCACTCTTCCGGGTCCCTATGGCTACACCTTC. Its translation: CASTLPGPYGYTF.

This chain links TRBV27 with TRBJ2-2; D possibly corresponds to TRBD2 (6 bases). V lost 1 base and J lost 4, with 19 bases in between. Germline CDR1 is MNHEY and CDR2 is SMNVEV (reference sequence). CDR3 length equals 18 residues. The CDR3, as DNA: TGTGCCAGCAGTTTATTGTTTTACGGTGGGGGGACCACCGGGGAGCTGTTTTTT. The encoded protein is CASSLLFYGGGTTGELFF.

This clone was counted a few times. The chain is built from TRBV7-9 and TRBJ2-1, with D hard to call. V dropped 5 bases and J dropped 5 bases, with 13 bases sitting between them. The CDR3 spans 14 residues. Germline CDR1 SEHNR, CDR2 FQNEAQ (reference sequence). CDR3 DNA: TGTGCCAGCAGCCCCTCCCTCCTTAACAATGAGCAGTTCTTC. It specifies CASSPSLLNNEQFF.

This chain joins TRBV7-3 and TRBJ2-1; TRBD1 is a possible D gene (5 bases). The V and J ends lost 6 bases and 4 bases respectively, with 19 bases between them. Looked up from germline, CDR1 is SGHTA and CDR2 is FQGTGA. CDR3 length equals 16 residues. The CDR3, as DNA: TGTGCCAGCAGTCCCTATCCCTCGACAGCATACAATGAGCAGTTCTTC. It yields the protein CASSPYPSTAYNEQFF.

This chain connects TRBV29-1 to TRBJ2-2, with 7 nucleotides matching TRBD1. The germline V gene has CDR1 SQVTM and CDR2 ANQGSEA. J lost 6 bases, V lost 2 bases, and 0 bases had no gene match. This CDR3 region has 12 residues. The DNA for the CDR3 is TGCAGCGTTGAAACAGGGGCCGGGGAGCTGTTTTTT. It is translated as CSVETGAGELFF.

This CDR3 is CASSPVGRESTDTQYF. The CDR3 DNA reads TGCGCCAGCAGCCCGGTGGGGAGGGAGAGCACAGATACGCAGTATTTT. V is TRBV5-1 and J is TRBJ2-3, with 7 bases identical to TRBD2. V shed 4 bases, J shed 0 bases, and the junction held 8 bases outside the gene matches. This CDR3 is 16 amino acids long. Germline lookup yields CDR1 SGHRS and CDR2 YFSETQ.

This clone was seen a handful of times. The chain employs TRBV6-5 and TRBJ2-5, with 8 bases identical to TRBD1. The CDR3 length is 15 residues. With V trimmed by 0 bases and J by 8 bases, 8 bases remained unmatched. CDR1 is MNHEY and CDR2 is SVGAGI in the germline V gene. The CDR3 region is CASSYSRTGRITQYF. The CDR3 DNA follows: TGTGCCAGCAGTTACTCCCGGACAGGGAGGATAACCCAGTACTTC.

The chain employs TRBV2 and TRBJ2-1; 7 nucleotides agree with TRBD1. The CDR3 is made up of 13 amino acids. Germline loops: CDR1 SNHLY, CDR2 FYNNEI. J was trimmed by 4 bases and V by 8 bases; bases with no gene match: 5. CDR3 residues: CASASTGYNEQFF. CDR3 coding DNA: TGTGCCAGCGCGTCGACAGGGTACAATGAGCAGTTCTTC.